The rows below give T cell receptor beta chains drawn from one sample of a study of blood T cell repertoires in COVID-19. The protocol was immunoSEQ multiplex PCR, while the TCRdb copy is restricted to in-frame clones and leaves out a portion. This table has about 370,000 clones, 75% to 90% appearing once. What was sequenced was PBMCs or T cells enriched from blood (not recorded which). Receptors were obtained from a man between 18 and 35 years old who had recovered from COVID-19. CDR3s include the opening cysteine and the closing phenylalanine or tryptophan. Each record gives: D gene, clone size, V gene, J gene, CDR3 DNA, CDR3 protein. D genes are given only for firm matches. Not all rows give a size; the values are once, few, many and, for expanded clones, a class.

D: NA
size: NA
V: TRBV6-5
J: TRBJ1-6
DNA: TGTGCCAGCAGTTACTCGGCGGCCACATATAATTCACCCCTCCACTTT
CDR3: CASSYSAATYNSPLHF

D: NA
size: NA
V: TRBV3-1/TRBV3-2
J: TRBJ1-1
DNA: TGTGCCAGCAGCCCAAGGGGAGGGGTCAAGATGAACACTGAAGCTTTCTTT
CDR3: CASSPRGGVKMNTEAFF

D: NA
size: NA
V: TRBV7-2
J: TRBJ2-5
DNA: TGTGCCAGCAGCTTAGTGCTAGGGGGCGCGGGAAGTAGTATGAGTACCCAGTACTTC
CDR3: CASSLVLGGAGSSMSTQYF

D: NA
size: NA
V: TRBV5-1
J: TRBJ1-3
DNA: TGCGCCAGCAGCTTCGGGAGCTCTGGAAACACCATATATTTT
CDR3: CASSFGSSGNTIYF

D: NA
size: NA
V: TRBV4-2
J: TRBJ2-1
DNA: TGTGCCAGCAGCCAAGAGGCATATGCCACCCCCTACAATGAGCAGTTCTTC
CDR3: CASSQEAYATPYNEQFF

D: TRBD1
size: NA
V: TRBV19
J: TRBJ1-1
DNA: TGTGCCAGTAGTTGGGACAGGGGGCCGGCACTGGCTTTCTTT
CDR3: CASSWDRGPALAFF

D: TRBD1
size: NA
V: TRBV5-1
J: TRBJ1-4
DNA: TGCGCCAGCAGCTTGCGCCTCCAGCAGGGGGCCGAGGAAAAACTGTTTTTT
CDR3: CASSLRLQQGAEEKLFF

D: NA
size: NA
V: TRBV28
J: TRBJ2-4
DNA: TGTGCCAGCACCGCACCCCAGGGGACCAAAAACATTCAGTACTTC
CDR3: CASTAPQGTKNIQYF

D: NA
size: NA
V: TRBV14
J: TRBJ1-1
DNA: TGTGCCAGCAGCCAAGTGTCCAGGGCATGGACTGAAGCTTTCTTT
CDR3: CASSQVSRAWTEAFF

D: NA
size: NA
V: TRBV5-1
J: TRBJ2-3
DNA: TGCGCCAGCAGCTTGCCGGAGGGGCGCACAGATACGCAGTATTTT
CDR3: CASSLPEGRTDTQYF

D: NA
size: NA
V: TRBV19
J: TRBJ1-1
DNA: TGTGCCAGTAATCAGGGCAGGAACACTGAAGCTTTCTTT
CDR3: CASNQGRNTEAFF

D: TRBD1
size: NA
V: TRBV7-2
J: TRBJ1-1
DNA: TGTGCCACCGGGACAGGGGACACTGAAGCTTTCTTT
CDR3: CATGTGDTEAFF

D: TRBD1
size: NA
V: TRBV5-1
J: TRBJ2-3
DNA: TGCGCCAGCAGCTTAGGACAGGGGGCGTCAGATACGCAGTATTTT
CDR3: CASSLGQGASDTQYF

D: TRBD1
size: NA
V: TRBV19
J: TRBJ1-1
DNA: TGTGCCAGTAGTATAGTGGGACAGGGTTTTGCTGACACTGAAGCTTTCTTT
CDR3: CASSIVGQGFADTEAFF

D: NA
size: NA
V: TRBV7-3
J: TRBJ2-1
DNA: TGTGCCAGCAGCCCCTCCCCGTTTAATGAGCAGTTCTTC
CDR3: CASSPSPFNEQFF

D: TRBD2
size: once
V: TRBV6-5
J: TRBJ2-7
DNA: TGTGCCAGCAGTACCCGAAGCGGGGGGATGGGCGAGCAGTACTTC
CDR3: CASSTRSGGMGEQYF